This is a list of T cell receptor beta chains from one sample in a study of regulatory T cells in long-lasting Graves disease. TCRdb itself ran the multiplex PCR reads through MiXCR, one entry per CDR3 protein. The sample has about 560,000 distinct CDR3 sequences; roughly 16% are singletons. These data also formed part of another study, on T cells in Graves' hyperthyroidism and ophthalmopathy.

This specimen consisted of peripheral blood mononuclear cells (PBMCs), obtained at new diagnosis, from a patient treated with antithyroid drugs. These TCRs come from a man aged 18 to 30 with Graves disease. The CDR3 runs from the conserved cysteine through the conserved F or W. The order of the fields is D gene, V gene, J gene, clone size, CDR3 protein, CDR3 DNA. A D gene is named only where the DNA matches it firmly. A clone size is listed for some rows: how often the clone was seen (once, few, many), or a class if it is expanded.

NA	TRBV7-9	TRBJ2-1	many	CASSLITANNEQFF	TGTGCCAGCAGCTTGATTACAGCGAACAATGAGCAGTTCTTC
TRBD2	TRBV7-9	TRBJ2-7	NA	CASSYRTSGSHEQYF	TGTGCCAGCAGCTACCGGACTAGCGGGAGCCACGAGCAGTACTTC
NA	TRBV6-1	TRBJ2-1	NA	CASKGPYFDEQFF	TGTGCCAGCAAAGGCCCCTATTTCGATGAGCAGTTCTTC
NA	TRBV11-2	TRBJ1-1	NA	CASSPIYGEAGTEAFF	TGTGCCAGCAGCCCGATCTATGGGGAAGCGGGGACTGAAGCTTTCTTT
NA	TRBV9	TRBJ1-6	NA	CASSSGRNSPLHF	TGTGCCAGCAGCTCCGGACGAAATTCACCCCTCCACTTT
NA	TRBV20-1	TRBJ1-2	many	CSARDQGINGYTF	TGCAGTGCTAGAGATCAAGGTATCAATGGCTACACCTTC
TRBD1	TRBV7-9	TRBJ1-4	NA	CASSPPVGQKEKLFF	TGTGCCAGCAGTCCCCCGGTGGGACAGAAGGAAAAACTGTTTTTT
NA	TRBV20-1	TRBJ1-2	NA	CSAPDPLYGYTF	TGCAGTGCTCCCGATCCACTATATGGCTACACCTTC
NA	TRBV28	TRBJ2-7	many	CAVSPRYEQYF	TGTGCCGTTAGCCCCCGATACGAGCAGTACTTC
NA	TRBV7-9	TRBJ2-7	many	CASSPYLGLQYEQYF	TGTGCCAGCAGCCCCTACTTAGGACTTCAATACGAGCAGTACTTC
TRBD1	TRBV5-8	TRBJ1-5	NA	CASSLGQGQVRQPQHF	TGTGCCAGCAGCTTGGGACAGGGTCAAGTAAGGCAGCCCCAGCATTTT
NA	TRBV29-1	TRBJ1-1	many	CSVGEVKNTEAFF	TGCAGCGTTGGGGAGGTTAAGAACACTGAAGCTTTCTTT
NA	TRBV12-5	TRBJ2-6	once	CASGLFGGDGANVLTF	TGTGCTAGTGGTTTATTCGGGGGCGATGGGGCCAACGTCCTGACTTTC
NA	TRBV12-3/TRBV12-4	TRBJ1-5	NA	CASSLRNAYSNQPQHF	TGTGCCAGCAGTTTGCGGAACGCTTATAGCAATCAGCCCCAGCATTTT
TRBD1	TRBV3-1	TRBJ1-2	few	CASSPADRNYGYTF	TGTGCCAGCAGCCCAGCGGACAGGAACTATGGCTACACCTTC
NA	TRBV29-1	TRBJ2-1	few	CSVEPGVTYNEQFF	TGCAGCGTTGAACCGGGCGTCACCTACAATGAGCAGTTCTTC
TRBD1	TRBV9	TRBJ1-5	NA	CASSVDGTGDQPQHF	TGTGCCAGCAGCGTAGACGGGACAGGGGATCAGCCCCAGCATTTT
NA	TRBV11-2	TRBJ1-2	many	CASSRDRTPGYTF	TGTGCCAGCAGCCGAGACAGGACCCCAGGCTACACCTTC
NA	TRBV4-1	TRBJ1-5	NA	CASSQGFGVGTTHQPQHF	TGCGCCAGCAGCCAAGGGTTCGGGGTAGGAACAACGCATCAGCCCCAGCATTTT
NA	TRBV7-2	TRBJ2-1	few	CASSLERELNEQFF	TGTGCCAGCAGCTTAGAACGGGAGTTGAATGAGCAGTTCTTC
NA	TRBV11-2	TRBJ2-7	many	CASSFWPGIEQYF	TGTGCCAGCAGCTTTTGGCCCGGGATCGAGCAGTACTTC
TRBD2	TRBV10-3	TRBJ2-1	many	CAIGRREGRDEQFF	TGTGCCATCGGACGGCGGGAGGGCCGCGATGAGCAGTTCTTC
NA	TRBV6-1	TRBJ1-1	many	CASSQRDLKWTVNTEAFF	TGTGCCAGCAGTCAGAGAGATCTAAAGTGGACGGTGAACACTGAAGCTTTCTTT
NA	TRBV2	TRBJ2-1	many	CASSGDKADLVSYNEQFF	TGTGCCAGCAGCGGAGATAAGGCGGACCTCGTTTCGTACAATGAGCAGTTCTTC
NA	TRBV18	TRBJ1-4	NA	CASSPRGAGREKLFF	TGTGCCAGCTCACCACGAGGGGCGGGTCGAGAAAAACTGTTTTTT
TRBD2	TRBV7-9	TRBJ2-7	many	CASSLVGGRSTYEQYF	TGTGCCAGCAGCTTAGTTGGCGGGAGATCCACCTACGAGCAGTACTTC
NA	TRBV28	TRBJ2-1	many	CASSLPMTLTYNEQFF	TGTGCCAGCAGCCTACCTATGACGCTCACCTACAATGAGCAGTTCTTC
NA	TRBV30	TRBJ2-3	NA	CAWSMGGSTDTQYF	TGTGCCTGGAGTATGGGCGGGAGCACAGATACGCAGTATTTT
NA	TRBV2	TRBJ2-1	NA	CASMCRAGKRDYNEQFF	TGTGCCAGCATGTGTAGGGCAGGGAAAAGGGACTACAATGAGCAGTTCTTC
NA	TRBV5-1	TRBJ1-2	NA	CASSLASGEYGYTF	TGCGCCAGCAGCTTGGCGTCGGGGGAATATGGCTACACCTTC
NA	TRBV2	TRBJ2-7	many	CASRWTDSYEQYF	TGTGCCAGCCGTTGGACGGACTCCTACGAGCAGTACTTC
NA	TRBV13	TRBJ2-5	many	CASRKPSGETQYF	TGTGCCAGCCGAAAACCTAGTGGAGAGACCCAGTACTTC
NA	TRBV28	TRBJ2-5	many	CASSSLQGGWETQYF	TGTGCCAGCAGTTCACTACAGGGAGGCTGGGAGACCCAGTACTTC
NA	TRBV7-2	TRBJ2-1	many	CASSFSGDSYNEQFF	TGTGCCAGCAGCTTTAGCGGAGATTCCTACAATGAGCAGTTCTTC
TRBD2	TRBV6-5	TRBJ2-1	NA	CASSYGLAGAGEQFF	TGTGCCAGCAGTTACGGACTAGCGGGAGCAGGTGAGCAGTTCTTC
TRBD2	TRBV7-2	TRBJ2-1	many	CASSYGTSGSDEQFF	TGTGCCAGCAGCTATGGGACTAGCGGGAGTGATGAGCAGTTCTTC
TRBD1	TRBV5-1	TRBJ2-3	many	CASSLGQSTDTQYF	TGTGCCAGCAGCTTGGGACAGAGCACAGATACGCAGTATTTT
TRBD1	TRBV7-8	TRBJ2-7	many	CASSLFQGANEQYF	TGTGCCAGCAGCTTATTTCAGGGGGCAAACGAGCAGTACTTC
NA	TRBV20-1	TRBJ2-7	few	CSASLLGGQYF	TGCAGTGCTAGCCTCCTCGGAGGGCAGTACTTC
NA	TRBV13	TRBJ2-7	many	CASSLAPRPFEQYF	TGTGCCAGCAGCTTGGCGCCGAGGCCGTTCGAGCAGTACTTC
NA	TRBV20-1	TRBJ2-3	NA	CSARGAPYRVDTQYF	TGCAGTGCTAGAGGGGCTCCTTACCGGGTAGATACGCAGTATTTT
TRBD1	TRBV6-1	TRBJ1-5	NA	CASSGTGAGQPQHF	TGTGCCAGCAGTGGGACAGGGGCAGGTCAGCCCCAGCATTTT
NA	TRBV4-2	TRBJ2-7	NA	CASSPRDSLVGLEQYF	TGTGCCAGCAGCCCTCGGGACTCCCTCGTGGGTCTCGAGCAGTACTTC